The 11 T cell receptor beta chains reported below all come from one sample, sequenced in a study of blood T cell repertoires in COVID-19 (dated by TCRdb to the early 2020s). Libraries were made using the immunoSEQ multiplex PCR assay. TCRdb provides this immuneACCESS table in a form limited to in-frame rearrangements. Some clones are lacking; in checked studies, under half of them reflect an unresolved V gene, and why the rest are absent is not known. The sample table shows 110,000 to 150,000 clones, and more than 80% are seen once. The top ten clonotypes cover approximately 11% of the sample. Sequenced input: peripheral blood. The receptors shown here come from a woman older than 75 with acute or convalescent COVID-19.

The chain is built from TRBV29-1 and TRBJ1-5; D might be TRBD1 (5 bases). The CDR3 covers 13 residues. Trimming shortened V by 6 bases and J by 3 bases, and 12 bases separated the two germline ends. The germline V gene encodes CDR1 SQVTM and CDR2 ANQGSEA. The chain's CDR3 is CSVATGYNQPQHF. CDR3 nucleotides: TGCAGCGTCGCAACAGGTTACAATCAGCCCCAGCATTTT.

The chain recombines TRBV5-1 with TRBJ1-2, with TRBD1 identical over 7 bases. V was clipped by 4 bases and J by 1 base; unmatched bases: 4. This CDR3 is built from 14 residues. Germline V CDR1 and CDR2: SGHRS, YFSETQ. CDR3 amino acids: CASSRDSNNYGYTF. As DNA, the CDR3 is TGCGCCAGCAGCCGGGACAGCAATAACTATGGCTACACCTTC. The full variable domain, in which reference TRBV5-1 and TRBJ1-2 provide the parts outside the CDR3, is KAGVTQTPRYLIKTRGQQVTLSCSPISGHRSVSWYQQTPGQGLQFLFEYFSETQRNKGNFPGRFSGRQFSNSRSEMNVSTLELGDSALYLCASSRDSNNYGYTFGSGTRLTVV.

This clone appeared a single time. The CDR3 nucleotides read TGTGCCAGCGGTACCCAGAATTCACCCCTCCACTTT. Protein: CASGTQNSPLHF. The chain uses TRBV9 and TRBJ1-6; no reliable D call. The CDR3 sequence is 12 residues long. Germline V CDR1 and CDR2: SGDLS, YYNGEE. V lost 7 bases, J lost 7 bases, and 9 bases lay in between.

The gene calls are TRBV6-6 and TRBJ1-6; D remains unclear. CDR1 is MNHNY, CDR2 SVGAGI, per germline (reference sequence). V lost 5 bases and J lost 7, with 21 bases in between. The CDR3 extends over 17 amino acids. Here the CDR3 reads CASSPLISTVENSPLHF. The CDR3 DNA follows: TGTGCCAGCAGTCCCCTCATATCCACAGTAGAGAATTCACCCCTCCACTTT.

The chain is built from TRBV18 and TRBJ2-6, with D perhaps TRBD1 (5 bases). Germline CDR1 reads KGHSH; CDR2 reads LQKENI. The CDR3 runs 16 residues. V lost 4 bases and J 4 bases, leaving 14 bases between the germline ends. This CDR3 is CASSQIQVSGANVLTF. Here the CDR3 DNA reads TGTGCCAGCTCACAGATACAGGTCTCCGGGGCCAACGTCCTGACTTTC.

This chain uses TRBV7-2 with TRBJ2-1; 8 bases map to TRBD2. This CDR3 spans 13 amino acids. Germline CDR1 is SGHTA and CDR2 is FQGNSA. The V and J ends lost 0 bases and 8 bases, in that order; junction bases with no gene match: 0. The chain's CDR3 is CASSLAREDEQFF. In nucleotides, the CDR3 is TGTGCCAGCAGCTTAGCGCGGGAGGATGAGCAGTTCTTC.

The chain carries TRBV5-1 and TRBJ1-1; 7 bases are shared with TRBD1. The CDR3 is 14 amino acids. The germline V gene has CDR1 SGHRS and CDR2 YFSETQ. The V segment lost 4 bases and the J segment 10 bases; nucleotides outside the gene matches: 13. The DNA for the CDR3 is TGCGCCAGCAGCGGTAAGACAGGGTCTTCGTTAGCTTTCTTT. The encoded protein is CASSGKTGSSLAFF.

This chain links TRBV7-9 with TRBJ1-3; 8 nucleotides agree with TRBD1. J was trimmed by 8 bases and V by 5 bases; bases with no gene match: 8. The CDR3 totals 14 residues. Germline-derived CDR1 and CDR2 are SEHNR and FQNEAQ (reference sequence). This CDR3 reads CASSLRTGIYTIYF. The DNA for the CDR3 is TGTGCCAGCAGCCTCAGGACAGGGATTTACACCATATATTTT.

V gene TRBV5-1 combines with J gene TRBJ1-6, with 8 bases aligning to TRBD1. The CDR3 loop spans 16 amino acids. Germline V CDR1 and CDR2: SGHRS, YFSETQ. The ends lost 8 bases at V and 5 bases at J; junction bases unmatched: 12. CDR3 in DNA: TGCGCCAGTTCGACAGGGGAAGGGCTGGATAATTCACCCCTCCACTTT. This sequence encodes CASSTGEGLDNSPLHF.

The chain has TRBV5-4 and TRBJ2-3; maybe TRBD1 (5 bases). The CDR3 is 12 residues long. Trimming took 4 bases from V and 5 from J, leaving 8 bases between them. Germline CDR1 is SGHNT and CDR2 is YYREEE (reference sequence). This chain's CDR3 is CASSPQGDTQYF. The CDR3 region has the DNA TGTGCCAGCAGCCCGCAGGGAGATACGCAGTATTTT.

The chain employs TRBV11-2 and TRBJ2-5; 11 bases fit TRBD2. Germline V gene data show CDR1 as SGHAT and CDR2 as FQNNGV. CDR3 length equals 17 residues. J lost 5 bases, V lost 5 bases, and 13 bases had no gene match. The CDR3 DNA reads as TGTGCCAGCAGCGCCCGCGCGACTAGCGGGGTTTCTGAGACCCAGTACTTC. Encoded protein: CASSARATSGVSETQYF.